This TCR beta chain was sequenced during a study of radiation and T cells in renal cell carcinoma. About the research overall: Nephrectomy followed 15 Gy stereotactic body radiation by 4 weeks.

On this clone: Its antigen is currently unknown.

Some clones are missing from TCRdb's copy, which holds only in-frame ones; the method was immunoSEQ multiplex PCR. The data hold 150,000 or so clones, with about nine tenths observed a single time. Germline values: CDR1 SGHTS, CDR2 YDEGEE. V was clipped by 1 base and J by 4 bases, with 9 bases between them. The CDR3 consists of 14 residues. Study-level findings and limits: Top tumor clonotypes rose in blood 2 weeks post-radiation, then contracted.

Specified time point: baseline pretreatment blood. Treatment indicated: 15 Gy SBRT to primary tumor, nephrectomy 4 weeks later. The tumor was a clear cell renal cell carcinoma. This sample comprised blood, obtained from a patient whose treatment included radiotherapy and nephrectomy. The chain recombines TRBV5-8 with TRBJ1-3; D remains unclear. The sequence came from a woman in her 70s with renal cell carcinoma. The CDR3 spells CASSLWGAGNTIYF. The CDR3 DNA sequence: TGTGCCAGCAGCTTGTGGGGTGCAGGAAACACCATATATTTT.